These 13 T cell receptor beta chains came from one sample sequenced in a study of blood T cell repertoires in COVID-19. The protocol was immunoSEQ multiplex PCR, while the TCRdb copy is restricted to in-frame clones and leaves out a portion. The sample has fewer than 200,000 clones; roughly four fifths are singletons. The sequencing input was peripheral blood. These receptor sequences come from a human donor in a cohort sampled during active COVID-19.

This rearrangement joins TRBV29-1 to TRBJ2-1; D is uncertain. Germline assignment: CDR1 SQVTM and CDR2 ANQGSEA. V was trimmed by 2 bases and J by 8 bases, leaving 7 bases between them. The CDR3 covers 11 residues. CDR3 nucleotides: TGCAGCGTTGAACGCGGTCATGAGCAGTTCTTC. Encoded protein: CSVERGHEQFF.

V usage is TRBV12-3 or TRBV12-4 and J usage is TRBJ1-2; D remains ambiguous. V was trimmed by 10 bases and J by 7 bases, leaving 16 bases between them. The CDR3 length is 12 residues. DNA of the CDR3: TGTGCCACCGCGACGGGAGTTAGTGGCTACACCTTC. As protein: CATATGVSGYTF.

The J gene is TRBJ2-1, the V gene TRBV7-3, with TRBD2 as a possible D gene (6 bases). CDR1 and CDR2 from the germline V gene are SGHTA and FQGTGA. Trimming took 1 base from V and 9 from J, leaving 13 bases between them. The CDR3 has 14 amino acids. CDR3 in DNA: TGTGCCAGCAGCTTAAATAGGCGGGGCGGTGAGCAGTTCTTC. As protein: CASSLNRRGGEQFF. The full variable domain, its missing parts supplied by reference TRBV7-3 and TRBJ2-1, is GAGVSQTPSNKVTEKGKYVELRCDPISGHTALYWYRQSLGQGPEFLIYFQGTGAADDSGLPNDRFFAVRPEGSVSTLKIQRTERGDSAVYLCASSLNRRGGEQFFGPGTRLTVL.

The V and J genes are TRBV15 and TRBJ1-5; 9 bases agree with TRBD1. V lost 5 bases, J lost 5 bases, and 7 bases stayed unmatched. Germline lookup yields CDR1 LNHNV and CDR2 YYDKDF (reference sequence). The CDR3 sequence is 15 residues long. The CDR3 bases are TGTGCCACCAGCGTGGGACAGGGATGGGATCAGCCCCAGCATTTT. Translation gives CATSVGQGWDQPQHF.

The chain carries TRBV7-9 and TRBJ2-7; 11 bases agree with TRBD2. V was pared by 5 bases and J by 6 bases, with 6 bases of the junction left unmatched. Germline V gene sequence: CDR1 SEHNR, CDR2 FQNEAQ (reference sequence). The CDR3 runs 14 residues. The chain's CDR3 is CASSLSGGAPEQYF. CDR3 nucleotides: TGTGCCAGCAGCCTTAGCGGGGGGGCCCCCGAGCAGTACTTC.

V is TRBV5-6 and J is TRBJ2-7, with 7 bases aligning to TRBD1. Germline trimming cut 0 bases from V and 4 bases from J; bases unmatched to any gene: 1. Germline-derived CDR1 and CDR2 are SGHDT and YYEEEE. The CDR3 runs to 13 residues. The CDR3 is CASSLVQGYEQYF. The CDR3 region has the DNA TGTGCCAGCAGCTTGGTACAGGGGTACGAGCAGTACTTC.

The V and J genes are TRBV28 and TRBJ2-3, with 8 positions matching TRBD2. CDR1 is MDHEN, CDR2 SYDVKM, per germline. The junction had 10 bases not matched to a gene; V was cut back by 3 bases and J by 2 bases. CDR3 size: 17 residues. The CDR3 here is CASSFSWGGGPTDTQYF. DNA of the CDR3: TGTGCCAGCAGTTTTAGCTGGGGCGGGGGGCCCACAGATACGCAGTATTTT.

The chain combines TRBV6-1 with TRBJ2-2; unclear D gene. The CDR3 has 16 amino acids. CDR1 is MNHNS, CDR2 SASEGT, per germline. Trimming removed 1 base from V and 7 bases from J, with 16 bases in between. CDR3 protein: CASSEGRYGWVGELFF. The CDR3 DNA is TGTGCCAGCAGTGAAGGGCGGTACGGATGGGTCGGGGAGCTGTTTTTT.

The J gene is TRBJ1-1, the V gene TRBV12-3 or TRBV12-4, with D unclear. With 3 bases removed from V and 8 bases from J, the gap between germline ends came to 13 bases. The CDR3 sequence is 13 residues long. The CDR3 DNA reads as TGTGCCAGCAGTTTCCGGTCCAAGTACGAAGCTTTCTTT. Protein product: CASSFRSKYEAFF.

Remarks on this clone: The same CDR3 can be traced to other DNA sequences in this sample. The chain combines TRBV7-8 with TRBJ2-7, with D perhaps TRBD1 (5 bases). Germline values: CDR1 SGHVS, CDR2 FQNEAQ. The CDR3 has 12 residues. Trimming cost V 2 bases and J 4 bases, with 6 bases left between them. The CDR3, as DNA: TGTGCCAGCAGCTTACAGGGTTACGAGCAGTACTTC. Protein product: CASSLQGYEQYF.

This chain uses TRBV2 with TRBJ2-3; no firm D call. This CDR3 has 11 residues. V was trimmed by 8 bases and J by 2 bases, leaving 5 bases between them. Germline CDR1 is SNHLY and CDR2 is FYNNEI. In DNA, the CDR3 is TGTGCCAGCTGGGCCACAGATACGCAGTATTTT. This encodes CASWATDTQYF. The full variable domain, in which reference TRBV2 and TRBJ2-3 provide the parts outside the CDR3, is EPEVTQTPSHQVTQMGQEVILRCVPISNHLYFYWYRQILGQKVEFLVSFYNNEISEKSEIFDDQFSVERPDGSNFTLKIRSTKLEDSAMYFCASWATDTQYFGPGTRLTVL.

The V and J genes are TRBV29-1 and TRBJ1-1, with D unclear. Germline values: CDR1 SQVTM, CDR2 ANQGSEA. The CDR3 has 11 amino acids. The V end was cut by 2 bases, the J end by 4 bases, with 5 bases between. CDR3 nucleotides: TGCAGCGTTGAACAGGTCACTGAAGCTTTCTTT. Translated: CSVEQVTEAFF.

The V call is TRBV4-2, the J call TRBJ1-5; 10 positions match TRBD1. The V segment lost 3 bases and the J segment 6 bases; nucleotides outside the gene matches: 5. Germline CDR1 LGHNA, CDR2 YNFKEQ. The CDR3 loop spans 15 amino acids. The CDR3 region is CASSHGTGDIQPQHF. DNA for the CDR3: TGTGCCAGCAGCCACGGGACAGGGGATATTCAGCCCCAGCATTTT.